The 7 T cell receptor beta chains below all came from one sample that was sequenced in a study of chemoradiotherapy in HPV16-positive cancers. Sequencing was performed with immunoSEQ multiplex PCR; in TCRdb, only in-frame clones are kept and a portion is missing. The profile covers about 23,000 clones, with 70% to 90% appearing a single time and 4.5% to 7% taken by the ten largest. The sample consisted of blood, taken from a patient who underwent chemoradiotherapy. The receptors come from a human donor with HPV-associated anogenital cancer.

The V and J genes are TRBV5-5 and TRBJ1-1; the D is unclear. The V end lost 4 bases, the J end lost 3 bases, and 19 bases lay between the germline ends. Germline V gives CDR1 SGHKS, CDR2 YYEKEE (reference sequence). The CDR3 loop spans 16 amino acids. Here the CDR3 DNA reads TGTGCCAGCAGCGGGAGGGCACCCCCCTTGGACACTGAAGCTTTCTTT. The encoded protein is CASSGRAPPLDTEAFF.

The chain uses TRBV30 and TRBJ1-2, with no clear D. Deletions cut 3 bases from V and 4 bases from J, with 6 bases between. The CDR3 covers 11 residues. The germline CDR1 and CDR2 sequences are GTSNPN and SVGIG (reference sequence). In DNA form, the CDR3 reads TGTGCCTGGAGATTTGGCTATGGCTACACCTTC. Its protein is CAWRFGYGYTF.

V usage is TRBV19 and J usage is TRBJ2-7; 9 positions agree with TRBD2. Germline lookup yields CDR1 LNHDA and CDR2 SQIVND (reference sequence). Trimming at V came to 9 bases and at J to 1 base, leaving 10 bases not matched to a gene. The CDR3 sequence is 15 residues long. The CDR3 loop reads CASSPQSGGSYEQYF. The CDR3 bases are TGTGCCAGCAGCCCGCAGAGCGGGGGGTCCTACGAGCAGTACTTC.

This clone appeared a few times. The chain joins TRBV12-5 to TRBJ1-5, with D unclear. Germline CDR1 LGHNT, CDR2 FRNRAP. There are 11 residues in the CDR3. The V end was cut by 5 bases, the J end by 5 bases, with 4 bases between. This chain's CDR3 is CASGLDQPQHF. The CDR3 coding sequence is TGTGCTAGTGGTCTGGATCAGCCCCAGCATTTT.

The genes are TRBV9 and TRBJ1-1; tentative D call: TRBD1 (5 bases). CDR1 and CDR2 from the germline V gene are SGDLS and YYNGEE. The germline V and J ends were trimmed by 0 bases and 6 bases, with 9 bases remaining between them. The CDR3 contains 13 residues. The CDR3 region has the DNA TGTGCCAGCAGCGTAGATCAGGGAGCTGAAGCTTTCTTT. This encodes CASSVDQGAEAFF.

CDR3 sequence: CASSRNGLPQHF. The CDR3 DNA sequence: TGTGCCAGCAGCCGCAACGGACTGCCCCAGCATTTT. The chain links TRBV14 to TRBJ1-5; D ambiguous. Per germline, CDR1 SGHDN and CDR2 FVKESK. The length of the CDR3 is 12 residues. The V and J ends lost 4 bases and 9 bases respectively, with 10 bases between them.

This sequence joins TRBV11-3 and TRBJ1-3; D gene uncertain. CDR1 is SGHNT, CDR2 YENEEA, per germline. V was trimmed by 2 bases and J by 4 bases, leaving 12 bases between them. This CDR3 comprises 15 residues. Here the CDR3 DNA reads TGTGCCAGCAGCTTAAGCCGGGAGCCGGGAAACACCATATATTTT. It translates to CASSLSREPGNTIYF.